This T cell receptor (beta chain) was found in a study of T-cell reconstitution after alpha-beta-depleted transplantation in children. Overall study findings and caveats: At the one-year point after transplant, T-cell counts and TCRbeta diversity were found to come mostly from T cells that had been newly produced. Several hundred rapidly expanded clones from non-depleted graft cells reportedly supplied alpha-beta T cells about two months post-transplant.

In this sample, this clonotype turned up many times. The antigen remains undetermined. The CDR3 sequence is 14 residues long. V dropped 2 bases and J dropped 3 bases, with 10 bases sitting between them. Germline V gene lookup returns CDR1 SEHNR and CDR2 FQNEAQ (reference sequence). The authors prepared the TCRbeta library with unique molecular identifiers. TCRdb passed the PCR reads through MiXCR, listing each CDR3 protein once. The sample has 15,000 to 20,000 distinct CDR3 sequences; 7.7% are singletons. This TCR was recovered from a boy in the first two years of life who had a stem cell transplant for Wiskott-Aldrich syndrome, so the T cells may come from the graft donor. V and J are TRBV7-9 and TRBJ1-1; D call uncertain. Specimen: PBMCs, mostly from graft donor cells, collected 60 days after TCRalphabeta/CD19-depleted stem cell transplant. The DNA for the CDR3 is TGTGCCAGCAGCTTACACGGAGGTTACACTGAAGCTTTCTTT. Translated: CASSLHGGYTEAFF.